This T cell receptor (beta chain) was captured by sequencing in a study of shared clonotypes between healthy human individuals. Study context: Three plates each covered CD4 naive and memory; CD8 naive two, CD8 memory one.

The V end was cut by 3 bases, the J end by 2 bases, with 11 bases between. The CDR3 is made up of 15 amino acids. Germline values: CDR1 LNHNV, CDR2 YYDKDF (reference sequence). Study findings and constraints: Despite large depth, rarefaction showed incomplete sorted-subset sequencing.

At a deep level, the assay was run. TCRdb's table, derived via immunoSEQ multiplex PCR, lists solely in-frame clones and lacks some. The sample holds some 2,500,000 clones, about 90% seen once. This clone was counted only a few times. Its antigen is as yet unknown. The sample was naive CD4+ T cells from PBMCs. Specified subset: CD45RA+ positively selected. This receptor was taken from a young man in good health. Some clones in this sample may be carry-over from other donors' samples. The rearrangement uses TRBV15 and TRBJ1-5; D is unresolved. CDR3 bases: TGTGCCACCAGCAGGGGGTCGCGTGGCAATCAGCCCCAGCATTTT. Its translation: CATSRGSRGNQPQHF. The full variable domain, its missing parts supplied by reference TRBV15 and TRBJ1-5, is DAMVIQNPRYQVTQFGKPVTLSCSQTLNHNVMYWYQQKSSQAPKLLFHYYDKDFNNEADTPDNFQSRRPNTSFCFLDIRSPGLGDTAMYLCATSRGSRGNQPQHFGDGTRLSIL.